The sequence of this T cell receptor beta chain was determined in a study of glioma-infiltrating T cells. Background on the study: Presurgical dexamethasone in glioma patients lasted six or fewer days. Blood libraries targeted roughly 4- to 10-fold coverage of 850,000 to 1,000,000 T cells. Study-wide results and caveats: Very few CDR3 sequences were shared between tissue and blood.

Using RNA template, CDR3s of TCR alpha and beta were amplified with iRepertoire arm-PCR. Tissue mRNA or PBMC total RNA, 100-400 ng, went into one-step reverse transcription and amplification. A single record per CDR3 protein comes from TCRdb applying MiXCR to the multiplex PCR reads. This table holds about 400,000 distinct CDR3 sequences, roughly two fifths found once. In germline, CDR1 is MNHEY, CDR2 SVGAGI. The CDR3 is 16 residues long. Trimming cost V 5 bases and J 1 base, with 15 bases left between them. This clonotype has more than one count but fewer than ten. The antigen is undetermined. Sequencing was carried out using glioma tissue, nonneoplastic brain tissue, or PBMCs (not recorded which). The origin of this receptor is a human donor with low-grade glioma or glioblastoma, undergoing nonglioma brain surgery, or in good health (not recorded which). This chain joins TRBV6-5 and TRBJ2-1, with D possibly TRBD1 on 8 matching bases. The CDR3 here is CASSHRGGGSYNEQFF. In DNA, the CDR3 is TGTGCCAGCAGTCACAGGGGGGGGGGGTCCTACAATGAGCAGTTCTTC.